This is a list of T cell receptor beta chains from one sample in a study of T cell responses to AZD1222 COVID-19 vaccine. Method: immunoSEQ multiplex PCR; TCRdb's copy keeps in-frame clones and lacks some. The table includes more than 110,000 clones, more than 85% detected once. The input for sequencing was peripheral blood, taken on day 0 of AZD1222 vaccination. All receptors come from an adult in good health. CDR3s include the opening cysteine and the closing phenylalanine or tryptophan. The order of the fields is J gene, V gene, clone size, D gene, CDR3 protein, CDR3 DNA. D genes are given only for firm matches. Some rows have no size entry. The others give once, few or many, or a class for an expanded clone.

j_call: TRBJ2-2; v_call: TRBV5-4; clone_size: NA; d_call: NA; cdr3_aa: CASSLGQGNTGELFF; cdr3_nt: TGTGCCAGCAGCTTGGGCCAGGGGAACACCGGGGAGCTGTTTTTT
j_call: TRBJ1-1; v_call: TRBV6-5; clone_size: NA; d_call: NA; cdr3_aa: CASSFKQTANTEAFF; cdr3_nt: TGTGCCAGCAGCTTTAAACAGACAGCAAACACTGAAGCTTTCTTT
j_call: TRBJ1-3; v_call: TRBV4-1; clone_size: NA; d_call: NA; cdr3_aa: CASSYRDRSSGNTIYF; cdr3_nt: TGCGCCAGCAGCTACCGGGACCGGAGCTCGGGAAACACCATATATTTT
j_call: TRBJ2-5; v_call: TRBV6-1; clone_size: NA; d_call: NA; cdr3_aa: CASSDPGNYRGGETQYF; cdr3_nt: TGTGCCAGCAGTGATCCGGGAAACTACCGAGGGGGGGAGACCCAGTACTTC
j_call: TRBJ2-2; v_call: TRBV7-3; clone_size: NA; d_call: NA; cdr3_aa: CASSLGRGGVGELFF; cdr3_nt: TGTGCCAGCAGCTTAGGTCGAGGGGGAGTGGGGGAGCTGTTTTTT
j_call: TRBJ1-3; v_call: TRBV4-2; clone_size: NA; d_call: NA; cdr3_aa: CASSAVWGWGSGNTIYF; cdr3_nt: TGTGCCAGCAGCGCAGTGTGGGGGTGGGGCTCTGGAAACACCATATATTTT
j_call: TRBJ2-3; v_call: TRBV18; clone_size: NA; d_call: NA; cdr3_aa: CASSHSSLDTQYF; cdr3_nt: TGTGCCAGCTCACATTCGTCTTTAGATACGCAGTATTTT
j_call: TRBJ2-7; v_call: TRBV7-9; clone_size: NA; d_call: TRBD1; cdr3_aa: CASSHTGGASYEQYF; cdr3_nt: TGTGCCAGCAGCCACACAGGGGGCGCATCCTACGAGCAGTACTTC
j_call: TRBJ2-7; v_call: TRBV28; clone_size: NA; d_call: NA; cdr3_aa: CAISPGYGGQEQYF; cdr3_nt: TGTGCCATCTCACCGGGATACGGAGGACAAGAGCAGTACTTC
j_call: TRBJ1-5; v_call: TRBV7-9; clone_size: NA; d_call: NA; cdr3_aa: CASSLGTGYDQPQHF; cdr3_nt: TGTGCCAGCAGCTTAGGAACAGGGTATGATCAGCCCCAGCATTTT
j_call: TRBJ1-2; v_call: TRBV7-9; clone_size: NA; d_call: TRBD1; cdr3_aa: CASSPTPGTAYGYTF; cdr3_nt: TGTGCCAGCAGCCCGACTCCCGGGACAGCCTATGGCTACACCTTC
j_call: TRBJ2-7; v_call: TRBV5-1; clone_size: NA; d_call: TRBD2; cdr3_aa: CASSPGGVVYEQYF; cdr3_nt: TGCGCCAGCAGCCCGGGGGGGGTCGTCTACGAGCAGTACTTC
j_call: TRBJ2-1; v_call: TRBV11-2; clone_size: NA; d_call: TRBD1; cdr3_aa: CASSPRTGAGNNEQFF; cdr3_nt: TGTGCCAGCAGCCCCAGGACAGGGGCTGGGAACAATGAGCAGTTCTTC
j_call: TRBJ1-1; v_call: TRBV28; clone_size: NA; d_call: NA; cdr3_aa: CASSLNGQGNTEAFF; cdr3_nt: TGTGCCAGCAGTTTAAATGGGCAGGGGAACACTGAAGCTTTCTTT
j_call: TRBJ2-1; v_call: TRBV4-3; clone_size: NA; d_call: NA; cdr3_aa: CASSLGQGRGYEQFF; cdr3_nt: TGCGCCAGCAGCCTGGGGCAGGGTAGAGGGTATGAGCAGTTCTTC
j_call: TRBJ2-3; v_call: TRBV27; clone_size: once; d_call: TRBD2; cdr3_aa: CASSRRRREATDTQYF; cdr3_nt: TGTGCCAGCAGCCGGCGGCGGCGGGAGGCCACAGATACGCAGTATTTT
j_call: TRBJ2-1; v_call: TRBV12-5; clone_size: NA; d_call: TRBD2; cdr3_aa: CASGLAGVYNEQFF; cdr3_nt: TGTGCTAGTGGTCTAGCGGGAGTCTACAATGAGCAGTTCTTC
j_call: TRBJ1-5; v_call: TRBV7-8; clone_size: few; d_call: TRBD1; cdr3_aa: CASSLPGTGGNQPQHF; cdr3_nt: TGTGCCAGCAGCTTACCCGGGACAGGGGGCAATCAGCCCCAGCATTTT
j_call: TRBJ2-4; v_call: TRBV6-5; clone_size: NA; d_call: NA; cdr3_aa: CASNRLQADIQYF; cdr3_nt: TGTGCCAGCAATAGACTACAAGCGGACATTCAGTACTTC
j_call: TRBJ2-5; v_call: TRBV4-2; clone_size: NA; d_call: NA; cdr3_aa: CASSQASARQETQYF; cdr3_nt: TGTGCCAGCAGCCAAGCCAGCGCACGACAAGAGACCCAGTACTTC
j_call: TRBJ1-2; v_call: TRBV19; clone_size: NA; d_call: NA; cdr3_aa: CASSIERLVGYTF; cdr3_nt: TGTGCCAGTAGTATAGAACGTTTGGTCGGCTACACCTTC
j_call: TRBJ2-2; v_call: TRBV11-3; clone_size: NA; d_call: TRBD1; cdr3_aa: CASSSGQGDGTGELFF; cdr3_nt: TGTGCCAGCAGCTCGGGACAGGGGGACGGAACCGGGGAGCTGTTTTTT
j_call: TRBJ2-1; v_call: TRBV29-1; clone_size: NA; d_call: NA; cdr3_aa: CSFLELASYNEQFF; cdr3_nt: TGCAGCTTCCTGGAGCTAGCTTCCTACAATGAGCAGTTCTTC
j_call: TRBJ1-1; v_call: TRBV4-2; clone_size: few; d_call: NA; cdr3_aa: CASSQGRGTEAFF; cdr3_nt: TGTGCCAGCAGCCAAGGTCGGGGGACTGAAGCTTTCTTT
j_call: TRBJ2-1; v_call: TRBV6-2/TRBV6-3; clone_size: NA; d_call: NA; cdr3_aa: CASSYAKGFSYNEQFF; cdr3_nt: TGTGCCAGCAGTTACGCAAAAGGGTTCTCCTACAATGAGCAGTTCTTC
j_call: TRBJ1-1; v_call: TRBV18; clone_size: NA; d_call: NA; cdr3_aa: CASSSSGLGADTEAFF; cdr3_nt: TGTGCCAGCTCATCATCGGGGTTGGGGGCGGACACTGAAGCTTTCTTT